This T cell receptor beta chain was sequenced during a study of regulatory T cells in long-lasting Graves disease. Both iRepertoire HTBI primers and Arm-PCR of CDR3 regions were used to build the TCR beta libraries. TCRdb re-called the multiplex PCR reads with MiXCR, one entry per CDR3 protein. The table lists fewer than 650,000 distinct CDR3 sequences, under 20% of them singletons. The time point denotes: newly diagnosed GD, antithyroid drugs for less than 3 months. RNA extracted from PBMCs served as the sequencing template. The data were also submitted as part of a second study, on T cells in Graves' hyperthyroidism and ophthalmopathy.

The TCR sequence derives from a woman in her 30s with Graves disease. The source was peripheral blood mononuclear cells (PBMCs), collected at new diagnosis, from a patient treated with antithyroid drugs.

CDR3 nucleotides: TGCGCCAGCAGCCAAGAAGGGGACAGGGGGGGCACAGATACGCAGTATTTT. Its translation is CASSQEGDRGGTDTQYF. The chain carries TRBV4-1 and TRBJ2-3, with 11 bases fitting TRBD1. The CDR3 is made up of 17 amino acids. Looked up from germline, CDR1 is MGHRA and CDR2 is YSYEKL. V trimming: 0 bases; J trimming: 1 base; junction bases outside the gene matches: 3.